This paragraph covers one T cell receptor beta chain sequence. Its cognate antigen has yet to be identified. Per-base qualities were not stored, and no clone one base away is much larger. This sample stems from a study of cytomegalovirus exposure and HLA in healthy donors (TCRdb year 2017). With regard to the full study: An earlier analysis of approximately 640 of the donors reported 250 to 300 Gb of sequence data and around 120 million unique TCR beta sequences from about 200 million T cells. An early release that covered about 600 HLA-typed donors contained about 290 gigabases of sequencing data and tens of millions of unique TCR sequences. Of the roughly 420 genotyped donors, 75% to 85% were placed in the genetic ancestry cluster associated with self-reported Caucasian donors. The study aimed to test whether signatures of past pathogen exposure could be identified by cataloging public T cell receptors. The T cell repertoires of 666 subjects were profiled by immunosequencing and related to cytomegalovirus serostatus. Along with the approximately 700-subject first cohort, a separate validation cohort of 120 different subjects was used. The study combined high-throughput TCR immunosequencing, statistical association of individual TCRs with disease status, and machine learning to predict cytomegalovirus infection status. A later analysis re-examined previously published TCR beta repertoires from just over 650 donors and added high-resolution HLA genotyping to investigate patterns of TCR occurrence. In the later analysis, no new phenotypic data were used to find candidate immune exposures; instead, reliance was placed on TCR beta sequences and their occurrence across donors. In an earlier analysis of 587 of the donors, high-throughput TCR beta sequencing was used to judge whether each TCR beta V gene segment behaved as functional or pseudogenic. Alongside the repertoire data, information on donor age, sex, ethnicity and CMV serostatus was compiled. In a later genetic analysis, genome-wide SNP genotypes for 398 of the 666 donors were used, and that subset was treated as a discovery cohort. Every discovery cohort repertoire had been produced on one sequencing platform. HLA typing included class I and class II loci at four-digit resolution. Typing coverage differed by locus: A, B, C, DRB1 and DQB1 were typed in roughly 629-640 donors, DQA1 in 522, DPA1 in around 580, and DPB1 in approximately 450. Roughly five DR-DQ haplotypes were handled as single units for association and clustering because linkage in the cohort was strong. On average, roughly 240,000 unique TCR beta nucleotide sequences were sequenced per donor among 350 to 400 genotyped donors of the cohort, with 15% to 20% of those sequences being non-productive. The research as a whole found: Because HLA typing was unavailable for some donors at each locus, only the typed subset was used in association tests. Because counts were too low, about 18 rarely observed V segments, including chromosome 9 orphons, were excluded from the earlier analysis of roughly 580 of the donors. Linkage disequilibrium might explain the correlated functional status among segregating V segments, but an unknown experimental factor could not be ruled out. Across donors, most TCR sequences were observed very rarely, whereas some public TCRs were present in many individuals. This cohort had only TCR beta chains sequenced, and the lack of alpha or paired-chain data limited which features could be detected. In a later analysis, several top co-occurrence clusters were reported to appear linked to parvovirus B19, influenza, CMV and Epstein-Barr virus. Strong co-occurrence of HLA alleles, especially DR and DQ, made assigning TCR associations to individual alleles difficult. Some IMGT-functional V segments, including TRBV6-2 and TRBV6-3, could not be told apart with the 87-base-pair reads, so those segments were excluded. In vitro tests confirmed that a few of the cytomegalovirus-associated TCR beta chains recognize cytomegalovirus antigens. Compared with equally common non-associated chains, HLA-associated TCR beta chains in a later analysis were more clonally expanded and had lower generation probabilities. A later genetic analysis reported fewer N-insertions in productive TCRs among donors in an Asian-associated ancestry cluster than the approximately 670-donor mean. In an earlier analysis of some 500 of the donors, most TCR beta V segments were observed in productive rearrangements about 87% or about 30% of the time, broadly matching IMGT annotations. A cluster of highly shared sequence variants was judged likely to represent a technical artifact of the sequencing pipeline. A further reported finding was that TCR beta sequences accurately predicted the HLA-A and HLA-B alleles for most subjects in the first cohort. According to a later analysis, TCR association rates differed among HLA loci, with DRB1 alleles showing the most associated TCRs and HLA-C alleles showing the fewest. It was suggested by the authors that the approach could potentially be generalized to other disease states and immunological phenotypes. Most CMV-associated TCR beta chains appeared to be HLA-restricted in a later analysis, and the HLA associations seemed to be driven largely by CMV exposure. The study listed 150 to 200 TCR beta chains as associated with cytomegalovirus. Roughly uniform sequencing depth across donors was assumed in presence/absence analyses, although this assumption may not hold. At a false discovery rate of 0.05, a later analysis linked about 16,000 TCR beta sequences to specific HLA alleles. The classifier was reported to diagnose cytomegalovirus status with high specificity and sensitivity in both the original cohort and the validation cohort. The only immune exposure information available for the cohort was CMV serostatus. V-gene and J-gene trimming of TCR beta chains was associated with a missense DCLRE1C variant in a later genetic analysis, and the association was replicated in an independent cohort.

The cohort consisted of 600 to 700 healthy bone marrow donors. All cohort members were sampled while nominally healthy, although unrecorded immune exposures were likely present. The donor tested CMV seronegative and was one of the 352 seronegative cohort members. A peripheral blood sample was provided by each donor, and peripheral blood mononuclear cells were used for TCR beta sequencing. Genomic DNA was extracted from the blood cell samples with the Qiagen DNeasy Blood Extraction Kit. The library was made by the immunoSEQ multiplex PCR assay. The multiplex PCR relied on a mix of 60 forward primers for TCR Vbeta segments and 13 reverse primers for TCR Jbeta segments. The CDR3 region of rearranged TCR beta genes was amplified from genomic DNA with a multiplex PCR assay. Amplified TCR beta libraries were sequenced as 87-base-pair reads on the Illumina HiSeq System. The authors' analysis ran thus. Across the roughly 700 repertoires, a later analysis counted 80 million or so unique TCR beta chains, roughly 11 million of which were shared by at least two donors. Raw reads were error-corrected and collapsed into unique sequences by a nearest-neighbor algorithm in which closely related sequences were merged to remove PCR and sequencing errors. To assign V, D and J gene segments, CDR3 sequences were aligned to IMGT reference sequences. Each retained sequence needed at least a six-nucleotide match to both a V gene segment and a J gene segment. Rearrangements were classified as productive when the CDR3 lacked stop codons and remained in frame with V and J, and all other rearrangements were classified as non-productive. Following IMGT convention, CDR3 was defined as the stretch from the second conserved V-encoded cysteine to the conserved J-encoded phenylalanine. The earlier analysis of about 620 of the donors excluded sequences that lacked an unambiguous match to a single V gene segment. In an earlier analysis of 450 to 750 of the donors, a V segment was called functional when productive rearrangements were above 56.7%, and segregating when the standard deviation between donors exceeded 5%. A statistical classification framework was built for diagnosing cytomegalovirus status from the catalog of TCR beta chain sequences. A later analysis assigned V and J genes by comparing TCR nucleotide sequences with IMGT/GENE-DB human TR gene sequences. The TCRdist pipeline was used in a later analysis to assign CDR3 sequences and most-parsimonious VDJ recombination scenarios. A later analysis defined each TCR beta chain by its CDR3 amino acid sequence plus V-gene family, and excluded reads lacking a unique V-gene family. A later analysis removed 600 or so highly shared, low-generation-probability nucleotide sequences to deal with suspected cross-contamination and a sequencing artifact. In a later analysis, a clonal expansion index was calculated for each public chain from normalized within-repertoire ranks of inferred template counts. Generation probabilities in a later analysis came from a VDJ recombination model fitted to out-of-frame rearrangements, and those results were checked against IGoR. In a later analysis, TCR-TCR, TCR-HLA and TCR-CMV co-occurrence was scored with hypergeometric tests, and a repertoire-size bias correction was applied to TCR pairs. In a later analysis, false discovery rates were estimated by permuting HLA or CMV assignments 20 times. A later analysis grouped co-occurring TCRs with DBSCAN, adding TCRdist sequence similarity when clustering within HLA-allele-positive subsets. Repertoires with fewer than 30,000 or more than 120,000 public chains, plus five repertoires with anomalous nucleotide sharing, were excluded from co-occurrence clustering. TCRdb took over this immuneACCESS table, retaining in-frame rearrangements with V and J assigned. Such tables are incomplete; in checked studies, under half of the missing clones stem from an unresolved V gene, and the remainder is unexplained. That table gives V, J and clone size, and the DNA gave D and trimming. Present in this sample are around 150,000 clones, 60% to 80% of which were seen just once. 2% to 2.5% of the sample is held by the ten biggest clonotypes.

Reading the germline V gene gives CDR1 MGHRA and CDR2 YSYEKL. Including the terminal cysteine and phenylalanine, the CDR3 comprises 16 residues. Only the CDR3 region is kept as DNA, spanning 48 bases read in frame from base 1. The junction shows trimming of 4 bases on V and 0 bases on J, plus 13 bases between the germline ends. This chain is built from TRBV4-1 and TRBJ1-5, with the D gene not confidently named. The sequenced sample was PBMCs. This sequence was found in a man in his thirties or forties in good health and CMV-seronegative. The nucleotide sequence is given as TGCGCCAGCAGCCCAGGACGGACTCTTAGCAATCAGCCCCAGCATTTT. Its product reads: CASSPGRTLSNQPQHF.